This TCR beta chain came from a study of cytotoxic CD8 clonotypes in ibrutinib-treated CLL. As for the study in general: On average, each sample had approximately 250,000 productive templates and roughly 95,000 productive rearrangements.

With sequencing, the targeted depth ranged from 1 in 200,000 to 1 in 1 million T cells. Libraries were prepared by immunoSEQ multiplex PCR; TCRdb keeps only in-frame clonotypes and omits some of them. The repertoire holds around 250,000 clones, 60% to 75% seen once, with just over 15% in the top ten. About this clone itself: Its antigen is as yet unknown.

Study-wide points: Rare overall, public clonotypes shrank or held steady under therapy. Clonality grew at ibrutinib response; at progression, it decreased back toward baseline.

Deletions cut 4 bases from V and 4 bases from J, with 7 bases between. This CDR3 is 12 amino acids long. Germline CDR1 and CDR2: SQVTM and ANQGSEA. This clonotype was sampled from a human donor with chronic lymphocytic leukemia. Sequencing was performed on PBMCs, taken after 24 months of ibrutinib treatment. The rearrangement links TRBV29-1 to TRBJ1-4; no definite D call. The CDR3 protein is CSVGQYNEKLFF. CDR3 nucleotides: TGCAGCGTTGGGCAGTATAATGAAAAACTGTTTTTT.